What follows is one T cell receptor beta chain and its context. The target of this receptor is not known. No much larger clone is present one base from it, and per-base qualities are unavailable. This specimen comes from a study of Tregs in tolerant kidney transplant recipients (dated by TCRdb to between 2017 and 2020). As for the study more broadly: Additional Treg samples were obtained from an approximately three-day mixed lymphocyte reaction with belatacept, with some samples followed by a 5-day donor restimulation, before recipient CD4+CD25+CD127- cells were sorted. TCRbeta repertoire sequencing was used in a few healthy controls to compare several ways of expanding Tregs specific for an allogeneic donor. The study used TCRbeta sequencing to identify donor-specific regulatory T cells before combined kidney and bone marrow transplantation, then tracked those cells after transplant. Antibodies distinguished recipient from donor cells when sorting primary belatacept mixed lymphocyte reaction cultures. What the research found in general, with its limitations: Expanding Tregs with activated donor B cells appeared to identify the most biologically relevant and donor-specific TCRbeta repertoire. Because the study included only a small number of patients, the results must be confirmed in larger populations and under other immunosuppression protocols. Biological reproducibility was not directly assessed, although technical replication error appeared to be minimal.

For TCRbeta CDR3 sequencing, genomic DNA from the sorted cells was extracted using the QIAGEN DNeasy Blood and Tissue Kit. High-throughput TCRbeta CDR3 sequencing was carried out commercially through immunoSEQ, with PCR amplification with bias correction and internal controls included. Per the original workflow: Unique productive TCRbeta sequences were defined by CDR3 nucleotide sequence when primers matched and otherwise by CDR3 amino acid sequence together with Vbeta and Jbeta genes. A sequence counted as donor-reactive if, in CFSE-low cells, the sequence had a frequency of at least 0.01% and was expanded at least 5-fold compared with unstimulated cells. Repertoire divergence was quantified by Jensen-Shannon divergence calculated from the top 100 TCRbeta sequences ranked by frequency. For samples with multiple sequencing runs, sorting error was corrected in each run separately before the runs were combined. TCRdb carries this immuneACCESS record with in-frame sequences only. Its versions omit some clonotypes, under half of them owing to an unresolved V gene in the studies checked, with the rest unexplained. V, J and clone size derive from that table, while D and trimming were established from the DNA sequence. The sample table records under 45,000 clones; nearly 97% of these occur just once. More than 0.35% of the sample lies in the top ten.

Healthy control blood came either as purchased buffy coats or from healthy volunteers. Healthy control blood was processed to PBMCs by Ficoll density gradient and cryopreserved, and patient PBMCs were collected before and after transplant. The CDR3 contains 16 residues, cysteine and phenylalanine counted. The kept DNA is CDR3 alone, 48 bases in frame from the first base. From a lookup of the germline V gene, CDR1 and CDR2 are SGHTA and FQGTGA. V is clipped by 4 bases and J by 1 base, and the sequence between their germline boundaries is 15 bases long. The chain was built from TRBV7-3 and TRBJ2-3; the D segment could be TRBD1, given 6 matching bases. The receptor was isolated from a human donor in good health. The source material was Tregs from blood cultured with allogeneic cells. The nucleotides read TGTGCCAGCAGCTCCCGGACAGCTGGGGGCACAGATACGCAGTATTTT. It translates to CASSSRTAGGTDTQYF. With the rest looked up from the reference TRBV7-3 and TRBJ2-3 genes rather than sequenced, the full variable domain is GAGVSQTPSNKVTEKGKYVELRCDPISGHTALYWYRQSLGQGPEFLIYFQGTGAADDSGLPNDRFFAVRPEGSVSTLKIQRTERGDSAVYLCASSSRTAGGTDTQYFGPGTRLTVL.